This TCR beta chain was retrieved from a study of blood T cell repertoires in COVID-19. About the study: Sites across the United States, Italy and Spain contributed samples from acute and convalescent COVID-19.

Cohorts were assigned according to the clinical history that participants reported. TCRdb's table, derived via immunoSEQ multiplex PCR, lists solely in-frame clones and lacks some. Of fewer than 250,000 clones listed, roughly 80% are singletons. The CDR3 extends over 15 amino acids. V gave up 4 bases and J gave up 8 bases, with 20 bases separating them. Per the germline V gene, CDR1 is SNHLY and CDR2 is FYNNEI. The chain combines TRBV2 with TRBJ1-2; D might be TRBD1 (6 bases). The sequencing input was PBMCs or T cells enriched from blood (not recorded which). This receptor was identified in a woman aged 25 to 39 who had recovered from COVID-19. CDR3 loop: CASSARSGAVGGYTF. In nucleotides, the CDR3 is TGTGCCAGCAGTGCTCGTTCAGGGGCAGTGGGCGGCTACACCTTC.